This T cell receptor beta chain was sequenced for a study of cytomegalovirus exposure and HLA in healthy donors. Study-wide points: Accurate prediction of HLA-A and HLA-B alleles (for most subjects) was reportedly achieved from TCR beta sequences.

The ends were cut back, 6 bases at V and 4 bases at J, with 10 bases in the middle. Germline V gene data show CDR1 as SEHNR and CDR2 as FQNEAQ (reference sequence). The CDR3 runs 13 residues. For this clone: The target antigen is unknown.

A multiplex PCR was run with 60 Vbeta primers and 13 Jbeta primers. Using immunoSEQ multiplex PCR, the repertoire was profiled, and TCRdb retains in-frame clones only, with some absent. The sample carries about 140,000 clones, 65% to 80% recorded once. Material: PBMCs. The TCR comes from a man aged 35 to 55 in good health and CMV-seronegative. The rearrangement uses TRBV7-9 and TRBJ1-3; a weak D match, TRBD1 (6 bases). Written as DNA, the CDR3 is TGTGCCAGCAGGACAGGTGAAGGAAACACCATATATTTT. It specifies CASRTGEGNTIYF.